The rows below give T cell receptor beta chains drawn from one sample of a study of T cells in Graves' hyperthyroidism and ophthalmopathy. TCRdb independently ran MiXCR on the multiplex PCR reads; one entry per CDR3 protein. The sample has about 350,000 distinct CDR3 sequences, under 20% seen once; the top ten hold about 3.7%. The specimen was blood. These TCRs come from a woman younger than 30 with Graves' hyperthyroidism. CDR3s include the opening cysteine and the closing phenylalanine or tryptophan. Fields, in order: D gene, J gene, V gene, clone size, CDR3 protein, CDR3 DNA. The D gene is left open where the match is weak. Not all rows give a size; the values are once, few, many and, for expanded clones, a class.

NA TRBJ2-7 TRBV20-1 many CSARGMGGDSITYEQYF TGCAGTGCTAGGGGAATGGGGGGGGACAGCATAACCTACGAGCAGTACTTC
NA TRBJ2-7 TRBV12-3/TRBV12-4 many CASSQSRSWQYF TGTGCCAGCAGTCAAAGCCGGAGTTGGCAGTACTTC
TRBD1 TRBJ1-5 TRBV28 many CASSPTGGKGNQPQHF TGTGCCAGCAGTCCGACAGGGGGCAAGGGCAATCAGCCCCAGCATTTT
TRBD2 TRBJ2-7 TRBV6-1 NA CASRLQRGRSYEQYF TGTGCCAGCAGACTCCAGCGGGGGCGATCCTACGAGCAGTACTTC
NA TRBJ1-1 TRBV20-1 many CSASRPGAGEAFF TGCAGTGCTAGTCGGCCGGGGGCAGGTGAAGCTTTCTTT
NA TRBJ1-1 TRBV29-1 NA CSVRVLNTEAFF TGCAGCGTTCGAGTCTTGAACACTGAAGCTTTCTTT
NA TRBJ1-6 TRBV28 many CASSPDWGGKSPLHF TGTGCCAGCAGTCCCGACTGGGGGGGAAAGTCACCCCTCCACTTT
NA TRBJ2-7 TRBV5-1 many CASSLPRFGTSYEQYF TGCGCCAGCAGCTTGCCTAGATTTGGGACCTCCTACGAGCAGTACTTC
TRBD2 TRBJ2-5 TRBV6-1 NA CASSPKGSGSGSQETQYF TGTGCCAGCAGCCCAAAGGGGAGCGGGAGCGGATCGCAGGAGACCCAGTACTTC
NA TRBJ1-6 TRBV6-6 many CAEGEGDSPLHF TGTGCCGAAGGGGAAGGGGATTCACCCCTCCACTTT
NA TRBJ1-2 TRBV4-1 NA CASSQQHPSNYGYTF TGCGCCAGCAGCCAACAACACCCTTCTAACTATGGCTACACCTTC
NA TRBJ1-6 TRBV2 NA CASSRQASSYNSPLHF TGTGCCAGCAGTCGACAGGCAAGCTCCTATAATTCACCCCTCCACTTT
NA TRBJ2-5 TRBV20-1 few CSAKTSSGIETQYF TGCAGTGCTAAAACTAGCTCCGGCATTGAGACCCAGTACTTC
TRBD1 TRBJ1-1 TRBV6-1 many CASSPGTGSTEAFF TGTGCCAGCAGTCCAGGGACAGGGAGTACTGAAGCTTTCTTT
TRBD1 TRBJ1-1 TRBV28 many CASSQDRGFIFTEAFF TGTGCCAGCAGTCAGGACAGGGGGTTTATTTTCACTGAAGCTTTCTTT
NA TRBJ2-2 TRBV2 many CASRGTAGTGELFF TGTGCCAGCAGGGGTACAGCAGGCACCGGGGAGCTGTTTTTT
NA TRBJ1-4 TRBV6-1 NA CASADPSVGEKLFF TGTGCCAGCGCGGACCCCTCGGTAGGGGAAAAACTGTTTTTT
NA TRBJ2-7 TRBV27 many CASSPTGFVTYEQYF TGTGCCAGCAGCCCTACAGGGTTCGTCACGTACGAGCAGTACTTC
TRBD1 TRBJ1-5 TRBV6-2/TRBV6-3 many CASSSNRDRGNSNQPQHF TGTGCCAGCAGTTCCAACCGGGACAGGGGAAATAGCAATCAGCCCCAGCATTTT
TRBD2 TRBJ2-5 TRBV24-1 many CATSDKGLAGQETQYF TGTGCCACCAGTGATAAGGGACTAGCGGGACAAGAGACCCAGTACTTC
NA TRBJ1-5 TRBV20-1 many CSGQVLGNQPQHF TGCAGTGGCCAGGTCTTGGGCAATCAGCCCCAGCATTTT
NA TRBJ1-2 TRBV6-1 NA CASSPTKGGRYSF TGTGCCAGCAGTCCTACAAAAGGGGGTCGCTACAGCTTC
NA TRBJ2-5 TRBV5-1 many CASSSDSLYQETQYF TGCGCCAGCAGCTCGGACAGCCTGTACCAAGAGACCCAGTACTTC
TRBD1 TRBJ2-5 TRBV4-2 many CASSQDTGGVGTQYF TGTGCCAGCAGCCAAGATACAGGGGGCGTGGGGACCCAGTACTTC
NA TRBJ1-5 TRBV2 few CASWRGPFSPQHF TGTGCCAGCTGGCGGGGCCCTTTCTCGCCCCAGCATTTT
TRBD2 TRBJ2-7 TRBV30 NA CALPRGDEQYF TGTGCCCTACCGCGGGGGGATGAGCAGTACTTC
NA TRBJ1-6 TRBV20-1 few CSASRPGGNSPLHF TGCAGTGCTAGCCGGCCCGGAGGCAATTCACCCCTCCACTTT
NA TRBJ2-4 TRBV2 few CASSARLTGRAKNIQYF TGTGCCAGCAGTGCCAGACTGACAGGACGGGCCAAAAACATTCAGTACTTC
TRBD1 TRBJ1-1 TRBV29-1 many CSASWTGNEAFF TGCAGCGCGAGTTGGACAGGGAATGAAGCTTTCTTT
NA TRBJ1-1 TRBV19 many CASSMQAGAEAFF TGTGCCAGTAGTATGCAGGCGGGCGCTGAAGCTTTCTTT
TRBD2 TRBJ2-7 TRBV20-1 many CSARDRAGGSSYEQYF TGCAGTGCTAGAGATCGGGCGGGGGGTAGCTCCTACGAGCAGTACTTC
NA TRBJ2-2 TRBV7-9 many CASTTGVNTGELFF TGTGCCAGCACAACTGGGGTGAACACCGGGGAGCTGTTTTTT
NA TRBJ1-5 TRBV7-8 few CASSLQRERLGNQPQHF TGTGCCAGCAGCTTGCAGAGGGAAAGGCTTGGAAATCAGCCCCAGCATTTT
NA TRBJ1-5 TRBV27 many CASSSKGYSNQPQHF TGTGCCAGCAGTTCCAAGGGATATAGCAATCAGCCCCAGCATTTT
NA TRBJ2-5 TRBV11-2 NA CASSLPGEETQYF TGTGCCAGCAGCTTGCCGGGGGAAGAGACCCAGTACTTC
TRBD1 TRBJ1-1 TRBV6-4 NA CASAVSGGDMGEAFF TGTGCCAGCGCGGTGTCAGGGGGCGATATGGGTGAAGCTTTCTTT
TRBD2 TRBJ2-5 TRBV6-1 many CASSTRGAKGETQYF TGTGCCAGCAGTACGCGGGGGGCGAAGGGGGAGACCCAGTACTTC
NA TRBJ1-1 TRBV9 many CASADGGRMNTEAFF TGTGCCAGCGCCGACGGTGGGCGGATGAACACTGAAGCTTTCTTT
NA TRBJ1-5 TRBV10-3 many CAISESHQEGEYSNQPQHF TGTGCCATCAGTGAGTCTCACCAGGAGGGGGAATATAGCAATCAGCCCCAGCATTTT
NA TRBJ1-1 TRBV27 many CASSLSSQGPIGRFAFF TGTGCCAGCAGTTTATCATCTCAGGGGCCGATCGGGCGATTTGCTTTCTTT
TRBD2 TRBJ2-3 TRBV6-4 many CASSGGGHTDTQYF TGTGCCAGCAGTGGCGGGGGTCACACAGATACGCAGTATTTT
TRBD1 TRBJ2-7 TRBV7-3 many CASSSQGAMNEQYF TGTGCCAGCAGCTCCCAGGGGGCGATGAACGAGCAGTACTTC
NA TRBJ1-1 TRBV11-2 many CASSPMQGPGGEAFF TGTGCCAGCAGCCCTATGCAGGGGCCGGGGGGTGAAGCTTTCTTT
TRBD1 TRBJ2-5 TRBV6-1 NA CAILTGFQETQYF TGTGCCATCCTGACAGGGTTCCAAGAGACCCAGTACTTC
TRBD1 TRBJ2-7 TRBV4-1 NA CASSQAGTGSYEQYF TGCGCCAGCAGCCAAGCGGGGACAGGGTCTTACGAGCAGTACTTC